A single TCR beta chain is shown here with its context. Its antigen is undetermined. These data are taken from a study of T-cell reconstitution after alpha-beta-depleted transplantation in children. The TCRbeta library incorporated unique molecular identifiers. TCRdb reprocessed the PCR reads via MiXCR and lists one record per CDR3 protein. This sample has hundreds of thousands of distinct CDR3 sequences, with about 15% found just once. CDR3 length: 14 residues. Trimming removed 0 bases from V and 6 bases from J; junction bases left unmatched: 4. CDR1 and CDR2 from the germline V gene are SGHRS and YFSETQ. The study, taken as a whole, reports: For some patients, TCRbeta diversity was high at day 60 because of recipient T cells and thymic progenitors that survived. In patients about two months after transplant, alpha-beta T cells reportedly arose from several hundred expanded graft clones. Fresh T-cell production supplied most of the T-cell counts and diversity seen one year after transplant.

The specimen comprised PBMCs, mostly from graft donor cells, sampled 360 days after TCRalphabeta/CD19-depleted stem cell transplant. This chain joins TRBV5-1 and TRBJ2-7, with 9 bases lining up with TRBD2. This clonotype originated in a male patient between 10 and 17 years old who had a stem cell transplant for acute lymphoblastic leukemia, so the T cells may come from the graft donor. The CDR3 protein is CASSLVAGVGEQYF. Here the CDR3 DNA reads TGCGCCAGCAGCTTGGTAGCGGGAGTCGGCGAGCAGTACTTC.